This paragraph reports one T cell receptor beta chain. This sample was taken from a study of blood T cell repertoires in COVID-19. Study information: COVID-19 samples from acute and convalescent phases originated in the United States, Italy and Spain.

Authors' analysis steps: Reference gene primer amplification in the assay estimated nucleated cell counts. Repertoires were generated with immunoSEQ multiplex PCR, while TCRdb's copy carries only in-frame clones and drops some. From that table come the V and J calls and clone size; the DNA was used to work out D and trimming. In the table there are 65,000 to 90,000 clones, about 82% of which are singletons. The CDR3 runs 16 residues. Germline assignment: CDR1 MNHEY and CDR2 SVGAGI. Trimming took 0 bases from V and 3 from J, leaving 9 bases between them. This TCR was sampled from a woman at least 80 years old with active or convalescent COVID-19. The V gene is TRBV6-5, the J gene TRBJ1-6, with D maybe TRBD1 (6 bases). Sample: peripheral blood. The CDR3 DNA follows: TGTGCCAGCAGTTACTCCCAACAGGGCTATAATTCACCCCTCCACTTT. Its protein product is CASSYSQQGYNSPLHF.